What follows are 30 T cell receptor beta chains derived from one specimen sequenced in a study of cytomegalovirus exposure and HLA in healthy donors. Primers included in the PCR were 60 Vbeta and 13 Jbeta primers. This table comes from immunoSEQ multiplex PCR, and its TCRdb copy is limited to in-frame clones, with some not included. The repertoire holds 90,000 to 130,000 clones, with around 84% as singletons. Sequenced sample: PBMCs. The source of these receptors is a woman aged 30 to 39 in good health and CMV-seronegative.

The chain recombines TRBV4-3 with TRBJ1-2, with D possibly matching TRBD1 (6 bases). The CDR3 spans 15 residues. CDR1 is LGHNA, CDR2 YSLEER, per germline. The V end lost 0 bases, the J end lost 3 bases, and 11 bases lay between the germline ends. The chain's CDR3 is CASSQDPGEHYGYTF. The CDR3 DNA is TGCGCCAGCAGCCAAGACCCAGGGGAGCACTATGGCTACACCTTC.

This clone was counted only a few times. This chain connects TRBV4-3 to TRBJ1-1; a possible D gene is TRBD1 (5 bases). The V gene's germline CDR1 is LGHNA and CDR2 YSLEER. This CDR3 has 13 residues. V was trimmed by 6 bases and J by 4 bases, leaving 12 bases between them. CDR3 loop: CASRGRAGTEAFF. As DNA, the CDR3 is TGCGCCAGCAGAGGCAGGGCAGGCACTGAAGCTTTCTTT.

V and J are TRBV11-2 and TRBJ2-1, with unresolved D. CDR1 and CDR2 from the germline V gene are SGHAT and FQNNGV. The CDR3 totals 14 residues. The V and J ends lost 1 base and 5 bases respectively, with 9 bases between them. The CDR3 spells CASSLVGVDNEQFF. CDR3 in DNA: TGTGCCAGCAGCTTAGTTGGAGTGGACAATGAGCAGTTCTTC. The full variable domain, its missing parts supplied by reference TRBV11-2 and TRBJ2-1, is EAGVAQSPRYKIIEKRQSVAFWCNPISGHATLYWYQQILGQGPKLLIQFQNNGVVDDSQLPKDRFSAERLKGVDSTLKIQPAKLEDSAVYLCASSLVGVDNEQFFGPGTRLTVL.

The CDR3 here is CASTYGRNTEAFF. CDR3 nucleotides: TGTGCCAGTACTTATGGCAGGAACACTGAAGCTTTCTTT. This sequence joins TRBV19 and TRBJ1-1; unclear D gene. This CDR3 contains 13 residues. V was shortened by 7 bases and J by 1 base, with 10 bases between the two germline ends. Germline V gene data show CDR1 as LNHDA and CDR2 as SQIVND (reference sequence).

The chain employs TRBV4-1 and TRBJ2-2; the match to TRBD2 covers 7 bases. Trimming at V came to 4 bases and at J to 2 bases, leaving 4 bases not matched to a gene. Germline V gene sequence: CDR1 MGHRA, CDR2 YSYEKL. CDR3 size: 15 residues. CDR3 nucleotides: TGCGCCAGCAGCCTTGGGGGGGAAAACACCGGGGAGCTGTTTTTT. It translates to CASSLGGENTGELFF.

The chain couples TRBV29-1 to TRBJ2-1; no clear D. Trimming pared 4 bases from V and 8 bases from J, leaving 6 bases between. Germline V gene sequence: CDR1 SQVTM, CDR2 ANQGSEA. The CDR3 extends over 10 amino acids. The CDR3 DNA sequence: TGCAGCGTTGCTGAGTATGAGCAGTTCTTC. Its protein product is CSVAEYEQFF.

The genes are TRBV5-1 and TRBJ2-3; 10 bases map to TRBD2. After removal of 4 bases from V and 0 bases from J, the junction contained 8 bases not matched to a gene. Germline values: CDR1 SGHRS, CDR2 YFSETQ. The CDR3 has 17 amino acids. This chain's CDR3 is CASSPISGRGSTDTQYF. CDR3 nucleotide sequence: TGCGCCAGCAGCCCGATCAGCGGGAGGGGAAGCACAGATACGCAGTATTTT.

This sequence joins TRBV10-3 and TRBJ1-3; weak D call: TRBD1 (5 bases). The CDR3 is 15 residues long. The ends were cut back, 5 bases at V and 8 bases at J, with 19 bases in the middle. Per germline, CDR1 ENHRY and CDR2 SYGVKD. The CDR3 DNA follows: TGTGCCATCAGTACAGGAGGGGCCCCGGGGGACACCATATATTTT. This gives the protein CAISTGGAPGDTIYF.

The chain carries TRBV5-6 and TRBJ2-7, with a tentative D call TRBD1 (6 bases). The CDR3 runs 13 residues. Trimming shortened V by 4 bases and J by 2 bases, and 10 bases separated the two germline ends. CDR1 SGHDT and CDR2 YYEEEE come from the germline V gene. Here the CDR3 DNA reads TGTGCCAGCAGCCACAGGGAAACCTACGAGCAGTACTTC. Translation: CASSHRETYEQYF. The complete variable domain, with remaining parts taken from reference TRBV5-6 and TRBJ2-7, reads DAGVTQSPTHLIKTRGQQVTLRCSPKSGHDTVSWYQQALGQGPQFIFQYYEEEERQRGNFPDRFSGHQFPNYSSELNVNALLLGDSALYLCASSHRETYEQYFGPGTRLTVT.

This rearrangement joins TRBV7-9 to TRBJ1-1, with 7 bases fitting TRBD1. CDR1 and CDR2 (germline): SEHNR, FQNEAQ (reference sequence). The CDR3 totals 17 residues. The trim removed 5 bases at V and 0 bases at J, leaving 12 bases unmatched. CDR3: CASSPNRGETLNTEAFF. The CDR3 bases are TGTGCCAGCAGCCCTAACAGGGGAGAGACCCTGAACACTGAAGCTTTCTTT.

This chain connects TRBV6-6 to TRBJ2-7, with 10 nucleotides matching TRBD1. The CDR3 is made up of 15 amino acids. The J segment lost 4 bases and the V segment lost 2 bases, leaving 5 bases of the junction unmatched. From germline, CDR1 is MNHNY and CDR2 SVGAGI (reference sequence). The CDR3 is CASSYGDRGSYEQYF. In DNA form, the CDR3 reads TGTGCCAGCAGTTACGGGGACAGGGGCTCTTACGAGCAGTACTTC.

The V call is TRBV6-4, the J call TRBJ2-5, with 7 bases matching TRBD2. This CDR3 is 17 amino acids long. The germline V gene has CDR1 MRHNA and CDR2 SNTAGT. V trimming: 4 bases; J trimming: 3 bases; junction bases outside the gene matches: 14. CDR3 residues: CASSGGKRGGGEETQYF. For the CDR3, the DNA is TGTGCCAGCAGTGGTGGGAAAAGGGGTGGGGGGGAAGAGACCCAGTACTTC.

V is TRBV6-5 and J is TRBJ1-4; D perhaps matches TRBD1 (5 bases). In germline, CDR1 is MNHEY, CDR2 SVGAGI. This CDR3 region has 13 residues. V was pared by 7 bases and J by 8 bases, with 14 bases between. The CDR3 loop reads CASTERAGEKLFF. In DNA form, the CDR3 reads TGTGCCAGCACTGAAAGGGCAGGGGAAAAACTGTTTTTT.

This sequence joins TRBV10-1 and TRBJ2-3, with TRBD2 as a possible D gene (6 bases). The CDR3 runs to 13 residues. Trimming removed 7 bases at V and 5 bases at J, with 13 bases between. CDR1 is WNHNN, CDR2 SYGVQD, per germline (reference sequence). The CDR3 region is CASIRREQDTQYF. For the CDR3, the DNA is TGCGCCAGCATTCGCCGGGAGCAAGATACGCAGTATTTT.

The chain has TRBV6-5 and TRBJ2-7; D is uncertain. The V and J ends lost 0 bases and 7 bases respectively, with 19 bases between them. Germline V gene data show CDR1 as MNHEY and CDR2 as SVGAGI. This CDR3 comprises 16 residues. Here the CDR3 reads CASSYSRLRSAREQYF. DNA of the CDR3: TGTGCCAGCAGTTACTCGCGCCTCCGGTCCGCCCGGGAGCAGTACTTC.

This CDR3 reads CASSQRQGVATEAFF. CDR3 DNA sequence: TGCGCCAGCAGCCAACGACAGGGGGTCGCCACTGAAGCTTTCTTT. This chain links TRBV4-3 with TRBJ1-1; TRBD1 aligns across 9 bases. Germline V CDR1 and CDR2: LGHNA, YSLEER. V dropped 2 bases and J dropped 4; count of bases not matched to a gene: 5. The CDR3 is made up of 15 amino acids.

V is TRBV13 and J is TRBJ2-1; 9 bases line up with TRBD1. V shed 1 base and J 1 base; nucleotides not matched to a gene: 8. The V gene's germline CDR1 is PRHDT and CDR2 FYEKMQ (reference sequence). The CDR3 has 18 residues. The CDR3 DNA reads as TGTGCCAGCAGCTTAGACCTCAACAGGGGGCAATCCTACAATGAGCAGTTCTTC. It translates to CASSLDLNRGQSYNEQFF.

The V and J genes are TRBV7-2 and TRBJ2-7; 7 nucleotides align to TRBD1. Trimming removed 5 bases from V and 0 bases from J; junction bases left unmatched: 4. CDR1 SGHTA and CDR2 FQGNSA come from the germline V gene. The CDR3 runs to 14 residues. CDR3 protein: CASSTGTDSYEQYF. In nucleotides, the CDR3 is TGTGCCAGCAGCACAGGGACAGACTCCTACGAGCAGTACTTC.

The rearrangement uses TRBV7-9 and TRBJ1-5; 7 bases agree with TRBD1. This CDR3 comprises 13 residues. Germline V gene sequence: CDR1 SEHNR, CDR2 FQNEAQ (reference sequence). CDR3 DNA sequence: TGTGCGACTACAGACAGGGACATTCAGCCCCAGCATTTT. Translated, it gives CATTDRDIQPQHF. The whole variable domain, remainder taken from reference TRBV7-9 and TRBJ1-5, is DTGVSQNPRHKITKRGQNVTFRCDPISEHNRLYWYRQTLGQGPEFLTYFQNEAQLEKSRLLSDRFSAERPKGSFSTLEIQRTEQGDSAMYLCATTDRDIQPQHFGDGTRLSIL.

V is TRBV27 and J is TRBJ2-7, with TRBD2 matching 13 bases. The trim removed 5 bases at V and 6 bases at J, leaving 4 bases unmatched. This CDR3 comprises 14 residues. The germline CDR1 and CDR2 sequences are MNHEY and SMNVEV (reference sequence). CDR3 in amino acids: CASSPGTSGTEQYF. The DNA for the CDR3 is TGTGCCAGCAGTCCTGGGACTAGCGGGACCGAGCAGTACTTC.

This rearrangement joins TRBV18 to TRBJ1-5; maybe TRBD1 (6 bases). V lost 3 bases to trimming and J lost 3 bases, with 15 bases between them. The CDR3 sequence is 16 residues long. CDR1 is KGHSH, CDR2 LQKENI, per germline. CDR3 coding DNA: TGTGCCAGCTCACCGCGTGGCAGGGGCGACAATCAGCCCCAGCATTTT. Protein product: CASSPRGRGDNQPQHF.

This rearrangement joins TRBV29-1 to TRBJ2-1; weak D call: TRBD2 (5 bases). The CDR3 has 16 amino acids. Trimming took off 0 bases at V and 4 bases at J, with 16 bases between the two ends. Germline CDR1 and CDR2: SQVTM and ANQGSEA. Here the CDR3 DNA reads TGCAGCGTTGAAGATTTCCTAGCCGTAAATTACAATGAGCAGTTCTTC. This translates into CSVEDFLAVNYNEQFF.

This rearrangement joins TRBV2 to TRBJ1-5; no definite D call. This CDR3 contains 14 residues. V dropped 0 bases and J dropped 2 bases, with 5 bases sitting between them. Germline loops: CDR1 SNHLY, CDR2 FYNNEI. CDR3 bases: TGTGCCAGCAGTGAAGCCTTCCGCAATCAGCCCCAGCATTTT. Translation gives CASSEAFRNQPQHF.

The genes are TRBV6-4 and TRBJ2-5, with 7 bases fitting TRBD2. Germline V CDR1 and CDR2: MRHNA, SNTAGT. CDR3 length equals 16 residues. J lost 1 base, V lost 2 bases, and 7 bases had no gene match. The CDR3 nucleotides are TGTGCCAGCAGTGACCCGGCTAGCGGCCTCCAAGAGACCCAGTACTTC. Translation gives CASSDPASGLQETQYF.

V is TRBV7-9 and J is TRBJ2-2, with 9 bases lining up with TRBD1. With 6 bases clipped from V and 7 bases from J, the junction kept 9 bases outside the gene matches. Germline CDR1 reads SEHNR; CDR2 reads FQNEAQ (reference sequence). CDR3 length: 15 residues. CDR3 nucleotides: TGTGCCAGCAGTCGGGACAGGGTTAATCACGGGGAGCTGTTTTTT. It is translated as CASSRDRVNHGELFF.

The V gene is TRBV7-2, the J gene TRBJ2-2; TRBD1 is a possible D gene (5 bases). Between the trimmed V and J ends, which lost 5 bases and 4 bases, there was a span of 17 bases. CDR3 size: 16 residues. CDR1 is SGHTA, CDR2 FQGNSA, per germline. The CDR3 region is CASSTQQVSSTGELFF. CDR3 in DNA: TGTGCCAGCAGCACCCAACAGGTCTCGAGCACCGGGGAGCTGTTTTTT.

This clone was counted only a few times. The rearrangement uses TRBV7-6 and TRBJ2-5; 7 bases line up with TRBD1. Germline assignment: CDR1 SGHVS and CDR2 FNYEAQ. J gave up 3 bases and V 5 bases, and 12 bases lay outside the gene matches. The CDR3 runs to 16 residues. The DNA of the CDR3 is TGTGCCAGCAGCCCCGCCCGGTTCACAGGGGAAGAGACCCAGTACTTC. Translation: CASSPARFTGEETQYF.

This clone occurred once. The rearrangement uses TRBV2 and TRBJ1-5; D uncertain. V was clipped by 8 bases and J by 3 bases, with 14 bases between them. Germline CDR1 and CDR2: SNHLY and FYNNEI. This CDR3 region has 14 residues. The CDR3 sequence is CASSPRDSNQPQHF. In nucleotides, the CDR3 is TGTGCCAGCTCCCCCCGGGATTCCAATCAGCCCCAGCATTTT.

The chain links TRBV4-1 to TRBJ1-5; D is undetermined. CDR3 size: 14 residues. Germline loops: CDR1 MGHRA, CDR2 YSYEKL. The V gene lost 1 base and the J gene lost 7 bases, with 11 bases spanning the gap. CDR3 in amino acids: CASSQVGSKQPQHF. CDR3 DNA sequence: TGCGCCAGCAGCCAAGTGGGCAGTAAACAGCCCCAGCATTTT.

The V call is TRBV27, the J call TRBJ2-1, with TRBD1 identical over 8 bases. The CDR3 covers 14 residues. Trimming cost V 9 bases and J 3 bases; bases outside gene matches: 7. Per the germline V gene, CDR1 is MNHEY and CDR2 is SMNVEV (reference sequence). This CDR3 reads CASRAGGFYNEQFF. The CDR3 coding sequence is TGTGCCAGTCGGGCAGGGGGCTTCTACAATGAGCAGTTCTTC.